The clone carrying this TCR beta chain was counted between two and nine times. CDR3 size: 14 residues. Germline trimming cut 3 bases from V and 4 bases from J; bases unmatched to any gene: 6. Germline CDR1 and CDR2: SGDLS and YYNGEE. The PCR made use of 60 Vbeta and 13 Jbeta primers. TCRdb keeps only in-frame clones here, not all; method: immunoSEQ multiplex PCR. The sample carries approximately 82,000 clones, 10% recorded once. The sample originates from a study of cytomegalovirus exposure and HLA in healthy donors. Background on the study: Approximately 77 million unique TCRs from HLA-typed donors were held in an early release of data.

The chain has TRBV9 and TRBJ1-2, with TRBD1 matching 7 bases. The TCR comes from a man aged 60 to 75 in good health and CMV-seropositive. The sequencing sample was made of PBMCs. The CDR3 sequence is CASSARDSLYGYTF. DNA for the CDR3: TGTGCCAGCAGCGCCCGGGACAGCCTCTATGGCTACACCTTC.